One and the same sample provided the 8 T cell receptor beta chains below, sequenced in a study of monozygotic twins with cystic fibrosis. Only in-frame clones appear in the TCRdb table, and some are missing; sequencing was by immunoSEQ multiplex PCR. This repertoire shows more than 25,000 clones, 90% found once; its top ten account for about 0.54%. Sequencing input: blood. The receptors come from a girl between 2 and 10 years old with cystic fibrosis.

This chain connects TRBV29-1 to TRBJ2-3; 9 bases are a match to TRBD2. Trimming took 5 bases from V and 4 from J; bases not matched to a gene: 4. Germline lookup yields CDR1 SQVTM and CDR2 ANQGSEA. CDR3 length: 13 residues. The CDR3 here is CSVRSSGADTQYF. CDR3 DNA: TGCAGCGTTAGATCTAGCGGGGCAGATACGCAGTATTTT.

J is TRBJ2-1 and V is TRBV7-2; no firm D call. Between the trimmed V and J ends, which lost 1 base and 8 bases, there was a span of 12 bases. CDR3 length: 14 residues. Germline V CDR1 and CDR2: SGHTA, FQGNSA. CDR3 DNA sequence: TGTGCCAGCAGCTTAGAGGCAGCAATCGATGAGCAGTTCTTC. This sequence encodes CASSLEAAIDEQFF.

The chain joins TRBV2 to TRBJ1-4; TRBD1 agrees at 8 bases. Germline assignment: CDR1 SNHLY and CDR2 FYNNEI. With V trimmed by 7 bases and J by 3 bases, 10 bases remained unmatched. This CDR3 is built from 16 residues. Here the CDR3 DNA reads TGTGCCAGCACTCGACTTACAGGGGGGTCTAATGAAAAACTGTTTTTT. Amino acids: CASTRLTGGSNEKLFF.

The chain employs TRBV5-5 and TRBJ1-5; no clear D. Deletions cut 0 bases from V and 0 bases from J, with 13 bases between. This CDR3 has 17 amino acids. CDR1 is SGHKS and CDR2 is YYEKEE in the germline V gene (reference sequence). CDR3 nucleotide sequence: TGTGCCAGCAGCTTGGGTCCAGGCGATCTTAGCAATCAGCCCCAGCATTTT. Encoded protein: CASSLGPGDLSNQPQHF.

CDR3 nucleotides: TGTGCCAGCAGCCTTATACCAGATCAGCCCCAGCATTTT. Translating gives CASSLIPDQPQHF. The chain combines TRBV27 with TRBJ1-5; D call uncertain. Per the germline V gene, CDR1 is MNHEY and CDR2 is SMNVEV (reference sequence). This CDR3 spans 13 amino acids. Trimming left V 6 bases short and J 5 bases short, with 11 bases between.

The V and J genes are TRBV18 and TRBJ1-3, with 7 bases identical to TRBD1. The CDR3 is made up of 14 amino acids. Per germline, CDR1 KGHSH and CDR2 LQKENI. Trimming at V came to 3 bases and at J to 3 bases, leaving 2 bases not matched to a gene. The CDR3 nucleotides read TGTGCCAGCTCACCCGACAGGGTTGGAAACACCATATATTTT. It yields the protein CASSPDRVGNTIYF.

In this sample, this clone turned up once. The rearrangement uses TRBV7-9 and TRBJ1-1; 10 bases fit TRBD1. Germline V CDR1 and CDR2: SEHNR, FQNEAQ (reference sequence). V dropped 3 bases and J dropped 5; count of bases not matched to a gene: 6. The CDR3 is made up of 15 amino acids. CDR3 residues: CASSLGDRGGTEAFF. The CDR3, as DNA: TGTGCCAGCAGCTTGGGGGACAGGGGAGGAACTGAAGCTTTCTTT.

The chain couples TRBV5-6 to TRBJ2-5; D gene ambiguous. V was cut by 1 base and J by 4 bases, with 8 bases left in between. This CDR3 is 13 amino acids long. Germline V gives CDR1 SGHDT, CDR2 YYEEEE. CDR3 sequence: CASSLSSRETQYF. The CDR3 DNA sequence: TGTGCCAGCAGCTTGTCCAGCCGAGAGACCCAGTACTTC.